A selection of T cell receptor beta chains follows, all from one sample in a study of siplizumab effects on memory and regulatory T cells. The data were produced by immunoSEQ multiplex PCR, yet TCRdb's version contains in-frame clones alone and is incomplete. In the table there are fewer than 60,000 clones, over 90% of which are singletons. Sequencing used CD8+ T cells sorted from blood. Receptors originate from a human donor in good health. The CDR3 runs from the conserved cysteine through the conserved F or W. D genes are given only for firm matches. The size field is filled for only some rows; it gives once, few, many or a size class.

v_call: TRBV2; j_call: TRBJ2-7; cdr3_length: 16; d_call: TRBD1; clone_size: -; cdr3_nt: TGTGCCAGCAGCGAACTACCGGGACAGGGGCTCTCCGAGCAGTACTTC; cdr3_aa: CASSELPGQGLSEQYF
v_call: TRBV7-8; j_call: TRBJ2-7; cdr3_length: 12; d_call: -; clone_size: -; cdr3_nt: TGTGCCAGCAGCTCCCTAAACTACGAGCAGTACTTC; cdr3_aa: CASSSLNYEQYF
v_call: TRBV13; j_call: TRBJ1-4; cdr3_length: 14; d_call: -; clone_size: -; cdr3_nt: TGTGCCAGCAGCTTAGGCCGCGTTAATGAAAAACTGTTTTTT; cdr3_aa: CASSLGRVNEKLFF
v_call: TRBV29-1; j_call: TRBJ2-7; cdr3_length: 13; d_call: TRBD1; clone_size: -; cdr3_nt: TGCAGCGTTGATGAGACAGGGGGAGGCGAGCAGTACTTC; cdr3_aa: CSVDETGGGEQYF
v_call: TRBV28; j_call: TRBJ1-1; cdr3_length: 12; d_call: -; clone_size: once; cdr3_nt: TGTGCCACCGGTCAGGGGCACACTGAAGCTTTCTTT; cdr3_aa: CATGQGHTEAFF
v_call: TRBV11-2; j_call: TRBJ2-5; cdr3_length: 16; d_call: TRBD1; clone_size: -; cdr3_nt: TGTGCCAGCAGAGAGGCCGGGACAGGGTTTGAAGAGACCCAGTACTTC; cdr3_aa: CASREAGTGFEETQYF
v_call: TRBV5-4; j_call: TRBJ2-7; cdr3_length: 15; d_call: TRBD2; clone_size: -; cdr3_nt: TGTGCCAGCAGCCTAAAACTACTAGCGGGCTACGAGCAGTACTTC; cdr3_aa: CASSLKLLAGYEQYF
v_call: TRBV6-5; j_call: TRBJ2-1; cdr3_length: 14; d_call: -; clone_size: once; cdr3_nt: TGTGCCAGCAGCACCGGGATTCCTGGCAATGAGCAGTTCTTC; cdr3_aa: CASSTGIPGNEQFF
v_call: TRBV13; j_call: TRBJ1-1; cdr3_length: 14; d_call: TRBD1; clone_size: -; cdr3_nt: TGTGCCAGCAGCCTGGGACAGCTGAACACTGAAGCTTTCTTT; cdr3_aa: CASSLGQLNTEAFF
v_call: TRBV27; j_call: TRBJ2-7; cdr3_length: 9; d_call: -; clone_size: -; cdr3_nt: TGTGCCAGCGGGGTCGAGCAGTACTTC; cdr3_aa: CASGVEQYF
v_call: TRBV7-9; j_call: TRBJ1-1; cdr3_length: 16; d_call: -; clone_size: -; cdr3_nt: TGTGCCAGCAGCGCCCTTGGACAAGGGGGGAACACTGAAGCTTTCTTT; cdr3_aa: CASSALGQGGNTEAFF
v_call: TRBV7-9; j_call: TRBJ2-7; cdr3_length: 11; d_call: -; clone_size: -; cdr3_nt: TGTGCCAGCAGCTCAGTGGGGGAGCAGTACTTC; cdr3_aa: CASSSVGEQYF
v_call: TRBV5-4; j_call: TRBJ2-7; cdr3_length: 14; d_call: -; clone_size: once; cdr3_nt: TGTGCCAGCAGCTCGCCGGACCGACCCTACGAGCAGTACTTC; cdr3_aa: CASSSPDRPYEQYF
v_call: TRBV6-5; j_call: TRBJ2-7; cdr3_length: 16; d_call: -; clone_size: -; cdr3_nt: TGTGCCAGCAGTTACTCGCGGGAACGGAGCTCCTACGAGCAGTACTTC; cdr3_aa: CASSYSRERSSYEQYF
v_call: TRBV28; j_call: TRBJ2-3; cdr3_length: 15; d_call: -; clone_size: -; cdr3_nt: TGTGCCAGCAGTTATGTCGAGCGGGGCACAGATACGCAGTATTTT; cdr3_aa: CASSYVERGTDTQYF
v_call: TRBV7-8; j_call: TRBJ2-1; cdr3_length: 15; d_call: TRBD2; clone_size: -; cdr3_nt: TGTGCCAGCAGCTTACCGACTGCGGGACTAGATGAGCAGTTCTTC; cdr3_aa: CASSLPTAGLDEQFF
v_call: TRBV14; j_call: TRBJ2-7; cdr3_length: 12; d_call: -; clone_size: -; cdr3_nt: TGTGCCAGCAGCCAAGTAGTCTACGAGCAGTACTTC; cdr3_aa: CASSQVVYEQYF
v_call: TRBV30; j_call: TRBJ1-2; cdr3_length: 13; d_call: TRBD1; clone_size: -; cdr3_nt: TGTGCCTGGACCGAGACAGGGTTCTATGGCTACACCTTC; cdr3_aa: CAWTETGFYGYTF
v_call: TRBV7-9; j_call: TRBJ2-3; cdr3_length: 16; d_call: -; clone_size: -; cdr3_nt: TGTGCCAGCAGACCTATCATGGGGGGCTGGACAGATACGCAGTATTTT; cdr3_aa: CASRPIMGGWTDTQYF
v_call: TRBV6-6; j_call: TRBJ1-4; cdr3_length: 16; d_call: -; clone_size: -; cdr3_nt: TGTGCCAGCAGTTACTTACAGGCAGCAACTAATGAAAAACTGTTTTTT; cdr3_aa: CASSYLQAATNEKLFF
v_call: TRBV28; j_call: TRBJ2-7; cdr3_length: 15; d_call: -; clone_size: -; cdr3_nt: TGTGCCAGCAGTTTATTCGTGGTACCTTCCTATGAGCAGTACTTC; cdr3_aa: CASSLFVVPSYEQYF
v_call: TRBV18; j_call: TRBJ1-1; cdr3_length: 15; d_call: TRBD1; clone_size: -; cdr3_nt: TGTGCCAGCGCGCCAGGGGGCGGCGTGAACACTGAAGCTTTCTTT; cdr3_aa: CASAPGGGVNTEAFF
v_call: TRBV7-6; j_call: TRBJ2-3; cdr3_length: 13; d_call: TRBD1; clone_size: -; cdr3_nt: TGTGCCAGCAGCTTCACAGGGGGCGATACGCAGTATTTT; cdr3_aa: CASSFTGGDTQYF
v_call: TRBV9; j_call: TRBJ1-4; cdr3_length: 15; d_call: -; clone_size: -; cdr3_nt: TGTGCCAGCAGCCCTACTCGGGGTTTTAATGAAAAACTGTTTTTT; cdr3_aa: CASSPTRGFNEKLFF
v_call: TRBV19; j_call: TRBJ1-1; cdr3_length: 14; d_call: TRBD1; clone_size: -; cdr3_nt: TGTGCCAGCGTCGACAGGGGGGCCTACACTGAAGCTTTCTTT; cdr3_aa: CASVDRGAYTEAFF
v_call: TRBV9; j_call: TRBJ1-2; cdr3_length: 14; d_call: -; clone_size: -; cdr3_nt: TGTGCCAGCAGCGTAGGGGGGTTGGGACTTGGCTACACCTTC; cdr3_aa: CASSVGGLGLGYTF
v_call: TRBV19; j_call: TRBJ2-7; cdr3_length: 16; d_call: TRBD2; clone_size: -; cdr3_nt: TGTGCCAGTAGTTATTGGACTAGCGGAAATCCCTACGAGCAGTACTTC; cdr3_aa: CASSYWTSGNPYEQYF
v_call: TRBV7-9; j_call: TRBJ2-7; cdr3_length: 16; d_call: -; clone_size: -; cdr3_nt: TGTGCCAGCAGCTTAGTAGGGTTAGCGGAGACTTACGAGCAGTACTTC; cdr3_aa: CASSLVGLAETYEQYF
v_call: TRBV7-8; j_call: TRBJ2-2; cdr3_length: 19; d_call: -; clone_size: -; cdr3_nt: TGTGCCAGCAGCTCGAACCCAGATAGCCTGGGGCCGAGCACCGGGGAGCTGTTTTTT; cdr3_aa: CASSSNPDSLGPSTGELFF
v_call: TRBV30; j_call: TRBJ2-3; cdr3_length: 14; d_call: -; clone_size: -; cdr3_nt: TGTGCCTGGAGTGTACTTCCAGGCACAGATACGCAGTATTTT; cdr3_aa: CAWSVLPGTDTQYF
v_call: TRBV28; j_call: TRBJ1-1; cdr3_length: 13; d_call: TRBD1; clone_size: -; cdr3_nt: TGTGCCAGCCAGAACAGGGGGAGGACTGAAGCTTTCTTT; cdr3_aa: CASQNRGRTEAFF
v_call: TRBV14; j_call: TRBJ2-4; cdr3_length: 15; d_call: -; clone_size: -; cdr3_nt: TGTGCCAGCAGCCCCACCAGTCTAGCCAAAAACATTCAGTACTTC; cdr3_aa: CASSPTSLAKNIQYF
v_call: TRBV5-1; j_call: TRBJ2-1; cdr3_length: 13; d_call: -; clone_size: -; cdr3_nt: TGCGCCGGCAGCTCTCCCCTAGTCGGTGAGCAGTTCTTC; cdr3_aa: CAGSSPLVGEQFF
v_call: TRBV21-1; j_call: TRBJ2-6; cdr3_length: 17; d_call: -; clone_size: -; cdr3_nt: TGTGCCAGCAGCAAGGGTACCCCTGGCTCTGGGGCCAACGTCCTGACTTTC; cdr3_aa: CASSKGTPGSGANVLTF
v_call: TRBV27; j_call: TRBJ2-7; cdr3_length: 15; d_call: TRBD2; clone_size: -; cdr3_nt: TGTGCCAGCAGTTTAATCCTAGCGGGGGAATACGAGCAGTACTTC; cdr3_aa: CASSLILAGEYEQYF
v_call: TRBV9; j_call: TRBJ2-7; cdr3_length: 14; d_call: TRBD1; clone_size: -; cdr3_nt: TGTGCCAGCAGCGCAGGGGGACAGGCCTACGAGCAGTACTTC; cdr3_aa: CASSAGGQAYEQYF
v_call: TRBV9; j_call: TRBJ2-7; cdr3_length: 13; d_call: -; clone_size: -; cdr3_nt: TGTGCCAGCAGCGTCGGCGAAGACTACGAGCAGTACTTC; cdr3_aa: CASSVGEDYEQYF
v_call: TRBV28; j_call: TRBJ2-7; cdr3_length: 16; d_call: -; clone_size: -; cdr3_nt: TGTGCCAGCAGTCCAGTAGCCGTCCAACGTTTCTACGAGCAGTACTTC; cdr3_aa: CASSPVAVQRFYEQYF
v_call: TRBV12-5; j_call: TRBJ2-2; cdr3_length: 16; d_call: TRBD2; clone_size: -; cdr3_nt: TGTGCTAGTGGTTTGATAGCGGGAGGTCACACCGGGGAGCTGTTTTTT; cdr3_aa: CASGLIAGGHTGELFF
v_call: TRBV27; j_call: TRBJ2-1; cdr3_length: 14; d_call: -; clone_size: -; cdr3_nt: TGTGCCAGCAGTTTTTTCCAGGGCGAGAATGAGCAGTTCTTC; cdr3_aa: CASSFFQGENEQFF
v_call: TRBV15; j_call: TRBJ2-7; cdr3_length: 15; d_call: TRBD2; clone_size: -; cdr3_nt: TGTGCCACCAGCTTGAGCCGGGGACTAATCTACGAGCAGTACTTC; cdr3_aa: CATSLSRGLIYEQYF
v_call: TRBV6-5; j_call: TRBJ2-2; cdr3_length: 12; d_call: -; clone_size: -; cdr3_nt: TGTGCCAGCAGTTACGGTGGCGGGGAGCTGTTTTTT; cdr3_aa: CASSYGGGELFF
v_call: TRBV5-6; j_call: TRBJ1-3; cdr3_length: 17; d_call: TRBD1; clone_size: once; cdr3_nt: TGTGCCAGCAGCCTGGACCGGGACAGGGCTTTTGGAAACACCATATATTTT; cdr3_aa: CASSLDRDRAFGNTIYF
v_call: TRBV11-3; j_call: TRBJ2-1; cdr3_length: 16; d_call: -; clone_size: once; cdr3_nt: TGTGCCAGCAGCTCCACGGTGGGGCGGGGAAACAATGAGCAGTTCTTC; cdr3_aa: CASSSTVGRGNNEQFF
v_call: TRBV19; j_call: TRBJ2-1; cdr3_length: 16; d_call: -; clone_size: -; cdr3_nt: TGTGCCAGTAGTATAGGCCCGGGGTACTTGGGGAATGAGCAGTTCTTC; cdr3_aa: CASSIGPGYLGNEQFF
v_call: TRBV28; j_call: TRBJ2-3; cdr3_length: 13; d_call: -; clone_size: -; cdr3_nt: TGTGCCAGCAGTTTACGCTCGGCAGATACGCAGTATTTT; cdr3_aa: CASSLRSADTQYF
v_call: TRBV28; j_call: TRBJ1-1; cdr3_length: 13; d_call: -; clone_size: -; cdr3_nt: TGTGCCAGCAGAATACAGGAAAACACTGAAGCTTTCTTT; cdr3_aa: CASRIQENTEAFF
v_call: TRBV27; j_call: TRBJ2-1; cdr3_length: 15; d_call: -; clone_size: -; cdr3_nt: TGTGCCAGCAGGGTAAGCTGGAGCTCCTACAATGAGCAGTTCTTC; cdr3_aa: CASRVSWSSYNEQFF
v_call: TRBV7-9; j_call: TRBJ2-1; cdr3_length: 15; d_call: -; clone_size: -; cdr3_nt: TGTGCCAGCAGCCCTAACGCGGGCCTCTACAATGAGCAGTTCTTC; cdr3_aa: CASSPNAGLYNEQFF
v_call: TRBV14; j_call: TRBJ2-1; cdr3_length: 15; d_call: -; clone_size: -; cdr3_nt: TGTGCCAGCAGCCAGGGCCAGATTTCCTACAATGAGCAGTTCTTC; cdr3_aa: CASSQGQISYNEQFF
v_call: TRBV9; j_call: TRBJ1-1; cdr3_length: 18; d_call: -; clone_size: -; cdr3_nt: TGTGCCAGCAGCCCACAGACAGGACCGGTAACAATGAACACTGAAGCTTTCTTT; cdr3_aa: CASSPQTGPVTMNTEAFF
v_call: TRBV19; j_call: TRBJ2-5; cdr3_length: 14; d_call: -; clone_size: -; cdr3_nt: TGTGCCAGTAGTATTAGAGGACAACAAGAGACCCAGTACTTC; cdr3_aa: CASSIRGQQETQYF
v_call: TRBV21-1; j_call: TRBJ2-1; cdr3_length: 12; d_call: -; clone_size: -; cdr3_nt: TGTGCCAGCAGCAAACGTATAGAGGAGCAGTTCTTC; cdr3_aa: CASSKRIEEQFF
v_call: TRBV2; j_call: TRBJ2-1; cdr3_length: 15; d_call: -; clone_size: -; cdr3_nt: TGTGCCAGCAGTGAAAGTCACACACTGAGGCATGAGCAGTTCTTC; cdr3_aa: CASSESHTLRHEQFF
v_call: TRBV19; j_call: TRBJ1-5; cdr3_length: 18; d_call: -; clone_size: -; cdr3_nt: TGTGCCAGTAGTATATCGCCAGGGTTGGAGAGGGTCAATCAGCCCCAGCATTTT; cdr3_aa: CASSISPGLERVNQPQHF